This T cell receptor (beta chain) was identified in a study of CD8 T cells in ankylosing spondylitis. V dropped 5 bases and J dropped 4 bases, with 9 bases sitting between them. The CDR3 contains 13 residues. Germline V lookup: CDR1 SGHTA, CDR2 FQGNSA. Study-wide results and limits: Earlier reports found some motif variants in synovial fluid and blood in reactive arthritis. Reportedly, matched ankylosing spondylitis synovial fluid was significantly enriched for disease-linked clones. Made up of about eight highly homologous variants, a TCR beta motif appeared characteristic of ankylosing spondylitis blood.

A remark on this clonotype: What it binds is unknown.

5'-RACE, quantitative and with molecular barcodes, yielded the TCR beta libraries. TCRdb fed the 5' RACE reads into MiXCR, producing one record per CDR3 protein. The sample holds under 150,000 distinct CDR3 sequences, roughly 8.8% seen once. This receptor was taken from a male donor with ankylosing spondylitis. The sample was synovial fluid, either unsorted or a sorted T cell fraction (not recorded which). V and J are TRBV7-2 and TRBJ2-1; no clear D. The CDR3 bases are TGTGCCAGCAGCCCCGAGAGGTACAATGAGCAGTTCTTC. It translates to CASSPERYNEQFF.